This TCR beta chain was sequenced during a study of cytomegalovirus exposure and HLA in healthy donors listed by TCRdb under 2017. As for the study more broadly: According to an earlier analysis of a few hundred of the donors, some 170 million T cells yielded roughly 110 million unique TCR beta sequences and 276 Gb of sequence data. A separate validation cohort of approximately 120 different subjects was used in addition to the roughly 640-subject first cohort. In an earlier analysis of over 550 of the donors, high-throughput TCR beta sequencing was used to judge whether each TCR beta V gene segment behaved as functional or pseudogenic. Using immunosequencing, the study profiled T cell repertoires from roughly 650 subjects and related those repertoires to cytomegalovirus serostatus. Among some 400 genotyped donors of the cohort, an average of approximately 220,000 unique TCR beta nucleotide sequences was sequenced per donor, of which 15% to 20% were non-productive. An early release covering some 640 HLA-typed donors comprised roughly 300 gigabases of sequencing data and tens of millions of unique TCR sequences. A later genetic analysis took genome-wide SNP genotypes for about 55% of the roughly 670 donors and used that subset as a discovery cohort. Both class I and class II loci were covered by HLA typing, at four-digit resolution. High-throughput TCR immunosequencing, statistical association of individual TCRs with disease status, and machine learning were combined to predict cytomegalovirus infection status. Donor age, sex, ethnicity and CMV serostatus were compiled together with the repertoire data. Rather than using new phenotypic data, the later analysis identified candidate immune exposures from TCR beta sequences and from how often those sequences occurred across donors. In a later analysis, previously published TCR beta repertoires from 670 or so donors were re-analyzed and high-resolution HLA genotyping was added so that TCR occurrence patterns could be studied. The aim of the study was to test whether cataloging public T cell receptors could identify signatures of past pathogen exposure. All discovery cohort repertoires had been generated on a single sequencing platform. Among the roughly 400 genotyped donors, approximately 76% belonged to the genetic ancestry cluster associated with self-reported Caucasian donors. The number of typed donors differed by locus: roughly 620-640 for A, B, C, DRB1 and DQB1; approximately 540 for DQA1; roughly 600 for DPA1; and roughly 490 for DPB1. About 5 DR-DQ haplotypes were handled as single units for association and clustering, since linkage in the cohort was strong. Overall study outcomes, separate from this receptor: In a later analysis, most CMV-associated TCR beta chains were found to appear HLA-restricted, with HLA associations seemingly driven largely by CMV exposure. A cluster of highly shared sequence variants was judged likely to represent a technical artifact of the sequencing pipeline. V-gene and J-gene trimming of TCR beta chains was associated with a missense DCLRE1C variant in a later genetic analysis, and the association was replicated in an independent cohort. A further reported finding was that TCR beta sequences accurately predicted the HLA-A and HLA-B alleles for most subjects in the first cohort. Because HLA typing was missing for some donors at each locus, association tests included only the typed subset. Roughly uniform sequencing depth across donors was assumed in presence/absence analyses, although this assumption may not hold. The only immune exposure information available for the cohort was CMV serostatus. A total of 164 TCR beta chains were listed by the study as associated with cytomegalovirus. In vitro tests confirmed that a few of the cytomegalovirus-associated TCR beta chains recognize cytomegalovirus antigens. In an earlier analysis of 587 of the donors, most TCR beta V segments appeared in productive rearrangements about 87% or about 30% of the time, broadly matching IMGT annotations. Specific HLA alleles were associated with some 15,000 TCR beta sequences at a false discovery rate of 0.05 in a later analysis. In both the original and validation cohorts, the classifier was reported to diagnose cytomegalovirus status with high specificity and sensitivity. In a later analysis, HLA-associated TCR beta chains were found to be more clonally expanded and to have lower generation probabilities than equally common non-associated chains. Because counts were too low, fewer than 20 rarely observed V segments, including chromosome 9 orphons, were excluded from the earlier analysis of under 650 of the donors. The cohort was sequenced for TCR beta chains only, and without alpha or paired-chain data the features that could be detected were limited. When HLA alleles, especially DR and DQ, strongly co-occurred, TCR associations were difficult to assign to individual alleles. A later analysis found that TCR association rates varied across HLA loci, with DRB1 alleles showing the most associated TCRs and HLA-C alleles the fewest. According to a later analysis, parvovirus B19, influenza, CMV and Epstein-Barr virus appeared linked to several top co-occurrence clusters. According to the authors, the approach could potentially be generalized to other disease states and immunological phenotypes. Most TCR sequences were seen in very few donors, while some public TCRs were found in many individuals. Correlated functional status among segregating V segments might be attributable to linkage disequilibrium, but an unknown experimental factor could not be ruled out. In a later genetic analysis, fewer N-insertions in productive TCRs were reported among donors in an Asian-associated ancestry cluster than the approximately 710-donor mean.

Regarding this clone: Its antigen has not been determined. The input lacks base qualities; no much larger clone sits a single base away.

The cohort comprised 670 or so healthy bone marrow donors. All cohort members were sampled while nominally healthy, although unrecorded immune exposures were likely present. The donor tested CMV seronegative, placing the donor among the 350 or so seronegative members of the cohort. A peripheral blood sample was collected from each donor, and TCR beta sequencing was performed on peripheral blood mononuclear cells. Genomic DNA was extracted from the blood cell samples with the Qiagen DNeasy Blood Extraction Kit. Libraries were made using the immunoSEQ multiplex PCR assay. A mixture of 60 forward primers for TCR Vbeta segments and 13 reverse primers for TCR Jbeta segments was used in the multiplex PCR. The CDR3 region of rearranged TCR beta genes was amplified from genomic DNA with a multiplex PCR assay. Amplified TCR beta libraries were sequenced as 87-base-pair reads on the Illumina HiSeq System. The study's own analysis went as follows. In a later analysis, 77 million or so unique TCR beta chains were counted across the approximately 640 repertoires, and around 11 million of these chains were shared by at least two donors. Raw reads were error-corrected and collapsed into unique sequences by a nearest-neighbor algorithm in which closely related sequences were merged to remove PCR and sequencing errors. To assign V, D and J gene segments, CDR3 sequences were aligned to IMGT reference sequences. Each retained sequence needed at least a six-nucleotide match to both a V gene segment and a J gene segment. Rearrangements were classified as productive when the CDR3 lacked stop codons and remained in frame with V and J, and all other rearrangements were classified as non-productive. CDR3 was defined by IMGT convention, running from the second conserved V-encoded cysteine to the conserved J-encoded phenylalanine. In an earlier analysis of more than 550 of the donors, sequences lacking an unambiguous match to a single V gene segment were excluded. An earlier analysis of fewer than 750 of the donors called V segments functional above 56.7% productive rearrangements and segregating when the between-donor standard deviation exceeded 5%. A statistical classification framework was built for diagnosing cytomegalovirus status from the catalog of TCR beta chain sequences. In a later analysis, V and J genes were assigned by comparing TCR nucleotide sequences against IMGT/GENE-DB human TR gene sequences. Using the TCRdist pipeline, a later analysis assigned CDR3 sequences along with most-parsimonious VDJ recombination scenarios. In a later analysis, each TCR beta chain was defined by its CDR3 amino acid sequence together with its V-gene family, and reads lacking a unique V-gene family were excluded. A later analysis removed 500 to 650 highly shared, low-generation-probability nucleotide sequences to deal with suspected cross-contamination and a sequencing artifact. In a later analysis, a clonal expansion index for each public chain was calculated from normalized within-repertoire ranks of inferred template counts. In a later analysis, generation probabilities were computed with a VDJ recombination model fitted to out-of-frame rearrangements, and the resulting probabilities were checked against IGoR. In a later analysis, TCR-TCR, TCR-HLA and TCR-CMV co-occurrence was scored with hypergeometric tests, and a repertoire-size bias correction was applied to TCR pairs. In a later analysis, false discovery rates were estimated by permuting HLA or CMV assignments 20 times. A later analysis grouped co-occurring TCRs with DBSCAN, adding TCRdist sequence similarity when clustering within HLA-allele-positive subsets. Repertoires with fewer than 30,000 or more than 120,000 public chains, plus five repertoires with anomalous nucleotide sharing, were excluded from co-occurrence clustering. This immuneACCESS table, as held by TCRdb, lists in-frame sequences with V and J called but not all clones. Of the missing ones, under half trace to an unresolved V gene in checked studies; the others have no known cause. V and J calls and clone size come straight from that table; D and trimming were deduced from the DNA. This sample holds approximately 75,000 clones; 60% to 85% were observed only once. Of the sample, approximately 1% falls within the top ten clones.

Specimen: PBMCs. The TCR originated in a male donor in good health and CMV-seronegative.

The CDR3 protein is CASSLRPWDRNYEQYF. DNA sequence: TGTGCCAGCAGCTTAAGGCCTTGGGACAGAAACTACGAGCAGTACTTC. This chain joins TRBV13 to TRBJ2-7; 7 bases in the middle match TRBD1. The cysteine opens and the phenylalanine closes a CDR3 of 16 amino acids. The entry retains the CDR3 DNA only, 48 bases that are in frame from base 1. V loses 2 bases at its end and J loses 3 bases; junction bases beyond the gene matches: 10. According to the germline V gene (reference sequence), CDR1 reads PRHDT and CDR2 reads FYEKMQ.